These T cell receptor beta chains were read from a single sample in a study of T cell repertoires in cytomegalovirus infection. Which antigens these TCRs recognize remains unknown. A single record per CDR3 protein comes from TCRdb applying MiXCR to the reads. The sample lists hundreds of thousands of distinct CDR3 sequences; 30% to 40% were seen once. The material sequenced was cultured PBMCs, taken from culture after CMV antigen stimulation. These receptors all stem from a human donor in good health (CMV status not recorded). Some clones in this sample may be carry-over from other donors' samples. CDR3s include the opening cysteine and the closing phenylalanine or tryptophan. The order of the fields is V gene, D gene, J gene, clone size, CDR3 protein, CDR3 DNA. A D gene is named only where the DNA matches it firmly. Where a row states a size, it is once, few, many or the class of an expanded clone; other rows omit it.

>TRBV18|TRBD2|TRBJ2-1|few
CASSVTSGRNEQFF
TGTGCCAGCTCAGTGACTAGCGGGAGAAATGAGCAGTTCTTC
>TRBV10-3|.|TRBJ2-3|few
CAISESGLTDTQYF
TGTGCCATCAGTGAGTCGGGCCTCACAGATACGCAGTATTTT
>TRBV6-5|TRBD1|TRBJ1-1|few
CASSPGTGRMNTEAFF
TGTGCCAGCAGTCCGGGGACAGGCCGTATGAACACTGAAGCTTTCTTT
>TRBV7-9|.|TRBJ2-7|many
CASSPGALSSYEQYF
TGTGCCAGCAGCCCCGGGGCATTAAGCTCCTACGAGCAGTACTTC
>TRBV7-8|.|TRBJ2-6|.
CASSQKRRGLLTSGANVLTF
TGTGCCAGCAGCCAGAAAAGGCGGGGCCTCCTCACCTCTGGGGCCAACGTCCTGACTTTC
>TRBV19|TRBD2|TRBJ2-6|few
CASSGTSGISGANVLTF
TGTGCCAGTAGCGGGACTAGCGGGATCTCTGGGGCCAACGTCCTGACTTTC
>TRBV4-3|.|TRBJ2-3|.
CASSQEVSGDADTQYF
TGCGCCAGCAGCCAAGAAGTGTCCGGGGATGCAGATACGCAGTATTTT
>TRBV10-3|.|TRBJ1-1|.
CAISGMGTEAFF
TGTGCCATCAGTGGGATGGGAACTGAAGCTTTCTTT
>TRBV15|.|TRBJ1-4|.
CATSRAGGRGEKLFF
TGTGCCACCAGCAGAGCTGGAGGGAGGGGTGAAAAACTGTTTTTT
>TRBV18|.|TRBJ1-2|.
CASSPGTMDYTF
TGTGCCAGCTCACCCGGGACTATGGACTACACCTTC
>TRBV6-2/TRBV6-3|.|TRBJ1-1|few
CASCDRFEAFF
TGTGCCAGCTGCGACAGGTTTGAAGCTTTCTTT
>TRBV11-3|TRBD2|TRBJ2-1|few
CASSAGSNVGTRFRNEQFF
TGTGCCAGCAGCGCGGGCTCGAATGTCGGGACTAGGTTTAGGAATGAGCAGTTCTTC
>TRBV28|.|TRBJ1-1|.
CASSFNSGATEAFF
TGTGCCAGCAGTTTTAATTCAGGGGCCACTGAAGCTTTCTTT
>TRBV4-3|TRBD1|TRBJ2-1|.
CASSQGDRDINEQFF
TGCGCCAGCAGCCAAGGGGACAGGGATATCAATGAGCAGTTCTTC
>TRBV29-1|.|TRBJ1-2|.
CSVEDRQNYGYTF
TGCAGCGTTGAGGATAGACAGAACTATGGCTACACCTTC
>TRBV5-8|TRBD1|TRBJ2-1|.
CASSSRTGLMGPAGLF
TGTGCCAGCAGCTCGAGGACAGGGCTTATGGGCCCCGCCGGCCTCTTC
>TRBV20-1|TRBD1|TRBJ2-2|few
CSARPKLTGANTGELFF
TGCAGTGCTAGACCAAAATTAACAGGGGCGAACACCGGGGAGCTGTTTTTT
>TRBV6-2/TRBV6-3|TRBD2|TRBJ2-7|.
CASSYSTSGRFGYEQYF
TGTGCCAGCAGTTACTCGACTAGCGGGAGGTTTGGCTACGAGCAGTACTTC
>TRBV19|.|TRBJ1-1|.
CANLVNEAFF
TGTGCCAACCTAGTGAACGAAGCTTTCTTT
>TRBV11-1|TRBD1|TRBJ1-2|.
CASSFGTGLNDYGYTF
TGTGCCAGCAGCTTCGGGACAGGGTTAAATGACTATGGCTACACCTTC
>TRBV6-2/TRBV6-3|.|TRBJ2-1|few
CASSSSGVPSYNEQFF
TGTGCCAGCAGCTCCTCTGGCGTACCCTCCTACAATGAGCAGTTCTTC
>TRBV7-2|.|TRBJ1-1|few
CASSARRGGGTEAFF
TGTGCCAGCAGCGCTAGAAGGGGAGGGGGCACTGAAGCTTTCTTT
>TRBV5-4|TRBD2|TRBJ2-3|.
CASSLPGVAGTDTQYF
TGTGCCAGCAGCTTGCCTGGGGTAGCGGGAACAGATACGCAGTATTTT
>TRBV15|TRBD1|TRBJ1-5|.
CATSLDRGLGQPQHF
TGTGCCACCAGCCTTGACAGGGGGCTAGGTCAGCCCCAGCATTTT
>TRBV7-4|TRBD2|TRBJ2-3|once
CASSSWGLAGVSDTQYF
TGTGCCAGCAGCTCTTGGGGGCTAGCGGGAGTTTCAGATACGCAGTATTTT
>TRBV7-2|.|TRBJ2-1|.
CASTSGGGTYNEQFF
TGTGCCAGCACCTCCGGGGGCGGGACCTACAATGAGCAGTTCTTC
>TRBV6-1|.|TRBJ2-1|many
CASSEGPVIYEQFF
TGTGCCAGCAGTGAAGGTCCAGTTATCTATGAGCAGTTCTTC
>TRBV19|.|TRBJ2-1|few
CASSIEIQVNEQFF
TGTGCCAGTAGTATAGAGATACAGGTCAATGAGCAGTTCTTC
>TRBV7-2|TRBD2|TRBJ2-5|.
CASSLAPASGQETQYF
TGTGCCAGCAGCTTAGCGCCGGCTAGCGGCCAAGAGACCCAGTACTTC
>TRBV4-3|.|TRBJ2-3|.
CASSHRAASTDTQYF
TGCGCCAGCAGCCATAGGGCTGCTAGCACAGATACGCAGTATTTT
>TRBV7-9|TRBD2|TRBJ2-1|few
CASSLTGLAAERPNEQFF
TGTGCCAGCAGCTTAACGGGACTAGCGGCGGAAAGGCCCAATGAGCAGTTCTTC
>TRBV19|.|TRBJ2-5|.
CASSISDGDQETQYF
TGTGCCAGTAGTATTTCGGACGGAGACCAAGAGACCCAGTACTTC
>TRBV19|TRBD1|TRBJ1-5|few
CASSIERGPDQPQHF
TGTGCCAGTAGTATAGAGAGGGGGCCGGATCAGCCCCAGCATTTT
>TRBV6-2/TRBV6-3|.|TRBJ2-1|.
CASSYVRGFSNEQFF
TGTGCCAGCAGTTACGTCAGGGGATTTTCCAATGAGCAGTTCTTC
>TRBV20-1|.|TRBJ1-6|.
CSASRQAPGSPLHF
TGCAGTGCTAGCAGACAGGCACCCGGTTCACCCCTCCACTTT
>TRBV7-6|.|TRBJ2-3|many
CASSPRIRGEDTQYF
TGTGCCAGCAGCCCACGGATAAGGGGGGAAGATACGCAGTATTTT
>TRBV30|.|TRBJ2-4|.
CAWSVRGRGDHGNIQYF
TGTGCCTGGAGTGTAAGAGGCAGGGGTGATCATGGAAACATTCAGTACTTC
>TRBV6-2/TRBV6-3|TRBD2|TRBJ2-2|few
CASTTRTSVGELFF
TGTGCCAGCACCACCCGGACTAGCGTCGGGGAGCTGTTTTTT
>TRBV10-3|TRBD2|TRBJ2-5|many
CAISEPEREDGETQYF
TGTGCCATCAGTGAGCCTGAGCGGGAGGACGGGGAGACCCAGTACTTC
>TRBV6-1|.|TRBJ2-2|.
CASSRAWTGAGELFF
TGTGCCAGCAGTCGGGCCTGGACGGGGGCCGGGGAGCTGTTTTTT
>TRBV20-1|.|TRBJ2-2|.
CSARGTQNTGELFF
TGCAGTGCTAGAGGGACACAGAACACCGGGGAGCTGTTTTTT
>TRBV11-1|.|TRBJ1-1|few
CASSLPGLAEAFF
TGTGCCAGCAGCTTACCAGGGTTGGCTGAAGCTTTCTTT
>TRBV7-2|.|TRBJ1-1|few
CASSLVAFNTEAFF
TGTGCCAGCAGCCTAGTGGCTTTTAACACTGAAGCTTTCTTT
>TRBV7-6|.|TRBJ2-1|.
CASSLVVGGGNNEQFF
TGTGCCAGCAGCTTGGTAGTCGGAGGGGGAAACAATGAGCAGTTCTTC
>TRBV30|.|TRBJ1-2|.
CATTGAGSFYGYTF
TGTGCCACCACGGGGGCGGGGAGCTTCTATGGCTACACCTTC
>TRBV28|.|TRBJ2-2|.
CASRDINTGELFF
TGTGCCAGCAGAGACATAAACACCGGGGAGCTGTTTTTT
>TRBV20-1|TRBD2|TRBJ2-2|few
CSANRRETGELFF
TGCAGTGCTAACAGGCGGGAGACCGGGGAGCTGTTTTTT
>TRBV7-2|TRBD2|TRBJ2-1|few
CASSSGIKAGAYNEQFF
TGTGCCAGCAGCTCTGGTATAAAAGCGGGGGCCTACAATGAGCAGTTCTTC
>TRBV7-2|TRBD2|TRBJ2-1|many
CASSSRTSGVYNEQFF
TGTGCCAGCAGCTCCCGGACTAGCGGGGTCTACAATGAGCAGTTCTTC
>TRBV24-1|TRBD2|TRBJ2-1|.
CATSVAGGPNEQFF
TGTGCCACCAGTGTGGCGGGAGGGCCCAATGAGCAGTTCTTC
>TRBV7-4|TRBD2|TRBJ2-7|.
CASNIPGLASQEQYF
TGTGCCAGCAACATCCCGGGACTAGCGTCTCAAGAGCAGTACTTC